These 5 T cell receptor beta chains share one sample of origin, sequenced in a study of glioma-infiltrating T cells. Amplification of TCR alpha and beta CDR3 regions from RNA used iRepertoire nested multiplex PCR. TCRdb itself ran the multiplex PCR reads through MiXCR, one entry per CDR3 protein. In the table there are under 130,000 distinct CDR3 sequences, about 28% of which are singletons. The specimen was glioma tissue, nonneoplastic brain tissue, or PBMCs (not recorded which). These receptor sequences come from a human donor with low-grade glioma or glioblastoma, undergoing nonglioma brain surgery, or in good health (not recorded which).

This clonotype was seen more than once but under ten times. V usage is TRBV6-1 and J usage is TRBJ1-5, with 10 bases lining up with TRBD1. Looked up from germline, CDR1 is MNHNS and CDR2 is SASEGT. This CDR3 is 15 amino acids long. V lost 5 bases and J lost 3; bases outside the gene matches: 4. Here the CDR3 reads CASSRGQGNNQPQHF. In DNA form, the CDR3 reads TGTGCCAGCAGTCGGGGACAGGGGAACAATCAGCCCCAGCATTTT.

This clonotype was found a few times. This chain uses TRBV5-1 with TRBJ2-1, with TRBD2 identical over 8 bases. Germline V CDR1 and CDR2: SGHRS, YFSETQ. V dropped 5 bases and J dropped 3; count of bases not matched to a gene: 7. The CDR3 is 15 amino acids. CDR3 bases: TGCGCCAGCAGGGGCGGACTAGCCGTCTACAATGAGCAGTTCTTC. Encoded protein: CASRGGLAVYNEQFF.

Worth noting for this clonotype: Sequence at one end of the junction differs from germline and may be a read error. Here the CDR3 DNA reads TGTACCAGCAGTGAGCGTGCACAGCCCCAGCATTTC. This encodes CTSSERAQPQHF. This sequence joins TRBV6-2 or TRBV6-3 and TRBJ1-5; D is uncertain. Germline assignment: CDR1 MNHEY and CDR2 SVGEGT. The CDR3 totals 12 residues.

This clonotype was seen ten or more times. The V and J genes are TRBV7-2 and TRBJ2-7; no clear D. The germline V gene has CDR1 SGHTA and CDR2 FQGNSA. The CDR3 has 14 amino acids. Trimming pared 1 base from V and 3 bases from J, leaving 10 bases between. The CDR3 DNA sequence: TGTGCCAGCAGCTTAGTAGGGTCGGGCTACGAGCAGTACTTC. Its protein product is CASSLVGSGYEQYF.

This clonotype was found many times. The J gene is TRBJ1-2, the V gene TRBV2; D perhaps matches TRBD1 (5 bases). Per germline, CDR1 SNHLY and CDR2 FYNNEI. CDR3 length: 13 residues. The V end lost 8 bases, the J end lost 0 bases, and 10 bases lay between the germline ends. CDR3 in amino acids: CASGHSTNYGYTF. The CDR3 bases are TGTGCCAGCGGACACTCAACTAACTATGGCTACACCTTC.